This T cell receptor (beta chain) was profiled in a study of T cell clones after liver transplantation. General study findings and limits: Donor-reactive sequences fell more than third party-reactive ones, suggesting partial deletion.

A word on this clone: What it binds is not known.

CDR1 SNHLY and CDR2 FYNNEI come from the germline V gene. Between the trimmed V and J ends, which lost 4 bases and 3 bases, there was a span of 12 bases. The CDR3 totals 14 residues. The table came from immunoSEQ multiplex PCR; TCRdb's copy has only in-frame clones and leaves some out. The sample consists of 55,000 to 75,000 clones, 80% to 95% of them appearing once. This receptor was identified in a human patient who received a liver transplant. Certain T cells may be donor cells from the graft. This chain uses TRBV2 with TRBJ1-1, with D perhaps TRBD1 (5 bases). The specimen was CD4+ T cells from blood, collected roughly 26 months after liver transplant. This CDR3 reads CASSAKGPDTEAFF. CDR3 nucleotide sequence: TGTGCCAGCAGTGCCAAGGGGCCGGACACTGAAGCTTTCTTT.